This passage covers 28 T cell receptor beta chains from one sample sequenced in a study of blood T cell repertoires in COVID-19. The data were produced by immunoSEQ multiplex PCR, yet TCRdb's version contains in-frame clones alone and is incomplete. The sample consists of some 96,000 clones, roughly 80% of them appearing once. The sequencing sample was made of peripheral blood. The receptor source for this set is a woman between 65 and 79 years old with acute or convalescent COVID-19.

This clone was detected once. This sequence joins TRBV7-3 and TRBJ2-2; D is undetermined. Germline V gene sequence: CDR1 SGHTA, CDR2 FQGTGA. V lost 3 bases and J lost 4, with 6 bases in between. CDR3 length: 13 amino acids. The CDR3 is CASSFLLTGELFF. CDR3 sequence (DNA): TGTGCCAGCAGCTTTCTTCTCACCGGGGAGCTGTTTTTT.

This clone was seen just once. The chain carries TRBV7-6 and TRBJ2-3; 12 bases map to TRBD2. Per germline, CDR1 SGHVS and CDR2 FNYEAQ. V gave up 4 bases and J gave up 7 bases; unmatched junction bases: 9. This CDR3 spans 16 amino acids. The CDR3: CASSYILAGGPNTQYF. The CDR3 DNA is TGTGCCAGCAGCTACATCCTAGCGGGGGGGCCTAATACGCAGTATTTT.

This rearrangement joins TRBV19 to TRBJ1-1; unclear D gene. This CDR3 has 13 amino acids. The germline gives CDR1 LNHDA, CDR2 SQIVND (reference sequence). Trimming stripped 3 bases from V and 11 bases from J, with 16 bases between. The CDR3 loop reads CASSILNAKKAFF. The CDR3 nucleotides are TGTGCCAGTAGTATTCTCAACGCGAAGAAGGCTTTCTTT. The variable domain in full, with the rest retrieved from reference TRBV19 and TRBJ1-1, is DGGITQSPKYLFRKEGQNVTLSCEQNLNHDAMYWYRQDPGQGLRLIYYSQIVNDFQKGDIAEGYSVSREKKESFPLTVTSAQKNPTAFYLCASSILNAKKAFFGQGTRLTVV.

The genes are TRBV3-1 (or the pseudogene TRBV3-2) and TRBJ1-2, with D possibly matching TRBD1 (6 bases). This CDR3 contains 16 residues. V was shortened by 1 base and J by 0 bases, with 12 bases between the two germline ends. Germline CDR1 and CDR2: LGHDT and YNNKEL (reference sequence). The CDR3 sequence: CASSQGVQGANYGYTF. The CDR3 region has the DNA TGTGCCAGCAGCCAAGGGGTACAGGGAGCTAACTATGGCTACACCTTC.

The DNA of the CDR3 is TGTGCCAGCAGTGCGGACAGCTCCTATAATTCACCCCTCCACTTT. This translates into CASSADSSYNSPLHF. The V and J genes are TRBV2 and TRBJ1-6, with TRBD1 as a possible D gene (6 bases). The germline gives CDR1 SNHLY, CDR2 FYNNEI. Trimming stripped 4 bases from V and 0 bases from J, with 7 bases between. CDR3 length: 15 amino acids. Complete variable domain (other parts from reference TRBV2 and TRBJ1-6): EPEVTQTPSHQVTQMGQEVILRCVPISNHLYFYWYRQILGQKVEFLVSFYNNEISEKSEIFDDQFSVERPDGSNFTLKIRSTKLEDSAMYFCASSADSSYNSPLHFGNGTRLTVT.

This chain connects TRBV6-6 to TRBJ2-1; TRBD2 matches 9 bases. CDR3 length: 16 residues. Germline CDR1 is MNHNY and CDR2 is SVGAGI (reference sequence). Trimming removed 0 bases from V and 6 bases from J; junction bases left unmatched: 6. CDR3 bases: TGTGCCAGCAGTTACTCGGTGCGGGGGGGTGTCAATGAGCAGTTCTTC. Translated: CASSYSVRGGVNEQFF.

V usage is TRBV9 and J usage is TRBJ2-1, with 12 bases matching TRBD2. This CDR3 has 17 residues. The J segment lost 1 base and the V segment lost 4 bases, leaving 6 bases of the junction unmatched. CDR1 and CDR2 from the germline V gene are SGDLS and YYNGEE. The CDR3 sequence is CASSPQTSGGSYNEQFF. CDR3 DNA: TGTGCCAGCAGCCCCCAGACTAGCGGGGGTTCCTACAATGAGCAGTTCTTC.

The V and J genes are TRBV7-8 and TRBJ2-5, with 7 bases matching TRBD1. The CDR3 has 17 amino acids. The germline V gene has CDR1 SGHVS and CDR2 FQNEAQ. V was clipped by 2 bases and J by 5 bases; unmatched bases: 14. Written as DNA, the CDR3 is TGTGCCAGCAGCTTACTCACTTCGGGACAGCTCGGCGAGACCCAGTACTTC. The encoded protein is CASSLLTSGQLGETQYF.

DNA for the CDR3: TGTGCCAGCAGCCCAGTGGGGGGGGCAGATACGCAGTATTTT. Translation gives CASSPVGGADTQYF. This chain connects TRBV9 to TRBJ2-3, with TRBD2 identical over 7 bases. This CDR3 is 14 amino acids long. Germline V gene lookup returns CDR1 SGDLS and CDR2 YYNGEE. The junction had 6 bases not matched to a gene; V was cut back by 4 bases and J by 4 bases.

The gene calls are TRBV4-2 and TRBJ1-1; D is undetermined. The CDR3 totals 17 residues. V shed 0 bases and J shed 1 base, with 15 bases lying between them. The germline CDR1 and CDR2 sequences are LGHNA and YNFKEQ. Here the CDR3 reads CASSQDEDTTWNTEAFF. CDR3 in DNA: TGTGCCAGCAGCCAAGACGAAGACACAACCTGGAACACTGAAGCTTTCTTT.

Here the CDR3 DNA reads TGTGCCAGCAGCTTAAGTATAGGGGGTCGAAGAGGGGCCAACGTCCTGACTTTC. Its protein product is CASSLSIGGRRGANVLTF. The V and J genes are TRBV7-2 and TRBJ2-6; D possibly corresponds to TRBD1 (6 bases). Germline V gene data show CDR1 as SGHTA and CDR2 as FQGNSA. The CDR3 spans 18 residues. The V gene lost 2 bases and the J gene lost 4 bases, with 18 bases spanning the gap.

On this clone: A read error may be the cause here, since a much bigger clone is one base away. CDR3 in amino acids: CVSSPAPTSGGRNEQFF. In DNA form, the CDR3 reads TGCGTCAGCAGTCCGGCCCCGACTAGCGGGGGGAGGAATGAGCAGTTCTTC. The chain is built from TRBV5-1 and TRBJ2-1, with 13 bases identical to TRBD2. CDR1 and CDR2 from the germline V gene are SGHRS and YFSETQ. The CDR3 has 17 residues.

This clone was detected only once. The V and J genes are TRBV4-2 and TRBJ2-5; 8 bases are a match to TRBD2. CDR1 LGHNA and CDR2 YNFKEQ come from the germline V gene. The CDR3 extends over 17 amino acids. With 0 bases clipped from V and 4 bases from J, the junction kept 10 bases outside the gene matches. In DNA, the CDR3 is TGTGCCAGCAGCCAAGACATAGGTAGCGGGGCGCGAGAGACCCAGTACTTC. Translating it yields CASSQDIGSGARETQYF.

The CDR3: CASSPRGNTEAFF. CDR3 DNA sequence: TGTGCCAGCAGCCCCCGGGGAAACACTGAAGCTTTCTTT. The chain combines TRBV7-3 with TRBJ1-1; no clear D gene. Germline CDR1 is SGHTA and CDR2 is FQGTGA. Trimming removed 5 bases from V and 2 bases from J, with 9 bases in between. There are 13 residues in the CDR3.

This clone was seen only once. The rearrangement joins TRBV20-1 to TRBJ2-3, with 12 bases matching TRBD2. The CDR3 totals 15 residues. Germline lookup yields CDR1 DFQATT and CDR2 SNEGSKA (reference sequence). After removal of 3 bases from V and 7 bases from J, the junction contained 8 bases not matched to a gene. The CDR3 DNA follows: TGCAGTGCTAGTGGTCTAGCGGGGGGGCCGAATACGCAGTATTTT. This encodes CSASGLAGGPNTQYF.

The chain combines TRBV7-2 with TRBJ2-5, with a possible D match to TRBD2 (5 bases). This CDR3 contains 14 residues. Trimming took 5 bases from V and 0 from J, leaving 10 bases between them. Germline V gene data show CDR1 as SGHTA and CDR2 as FQGNSA. The CDR3 loop is CASSGGADQETQYF. CDR3 in DNA: TGTGCCAGCAGCGGAGGAGCGGACCAAGAGACCCAGTACTTC. Looking up the rest from reference TRBV7-2 and TRBJ2-5 gives the full variable domain: GAGVSQSPSNKVTEKGKDVELRCDPISGHTALYWYRQSLGQGLEFLIYFQGNSAPDKSGLPSDRFSAERTGGSVSTLTIQRTQQEDSAVYLCASSGGADQETQYFGPGTRLLVL.

The genes are TRBV11-2 and TRBJ2-1; 11 positions match TRBD2. The germline CDR1 and CDR2 sequences are SGHAT and FQNNGV. This CDR3 has 14 residues. V lost 3 bases to trimming and J lost 10 bases; unmatched junction nucleotides: 5. CDR3 nucleotide sequence: TGTGCCAGCAGCTTTAGCGGGGGGGCACAGGAGCAGTTCTTC. As protein: CASSFSGGAQEQFF.

The V call is TRBV5-1, the J call TRBJ1-1; no clear D gene. Germline assignment: CDR1 SGHRS and CDR2 YFSETQ. The CDR3 runs 13 residues. Deletions cut 5 bases from V and 3 bases from J, with 11 bases between. CDR3 region: CASRRGFDTEAFF. The CDR3 DNA reads as TGCGCCAGCAGGCGAGGATTCGACACTGAAGCTTTCTTT.

This clone was picked up one time. The genes are TRBV23-1 and TRBJ1-5; D unresolved. TRBV23-1 is annotated as an ORF whose role is uncertain. Deletions cut 6 bases from V and 1 base from J, with 16 bases between. The CDR3 covers 16 residues. Here the CDR3 reads CASSHKEFHSNQPQHF. CDR3 DNA: TGCGCCAGCAGCCATAAGGAGTTTCACAGCAATCAGCCCCAGCATTTT.

The chain employs TRBV3-1 (or the pseudogene TRBV3-2) and TRBJ1-5, with D unresolved. Germline V gene sequence: CDR1 LGHDT, CDR2 YNNKEL (reference sequence). Trimming took off 1 base at V and 9 bases at J, with 13 bases between the two ends. The CDR3 covers 14 residues. The CDR3 sequence is CASSQGIWAAPQHF. The CDR3 DNA is TGTGCCAGCAGCCAAGGCATATGGGCTGCGCCCCAGCATTTT.

The chain combines TRBV4-1 with TRBJ2-2, with 11 bases fitting TRBD2. The CDR3 runs 17 residues. Trimming removed 8 bases from V and 6 bases from J; junction bases left unmatched: 14. The germline gives CDR1 MGHRA, CDR2 YSYEKL. CDR3 sequence (DNA): TGCGCCAGCTCTTTTTGGGGGCTAGCGGGGGGTGCCGGGGAGCTGTTTTTT. The encoded protein is CASSFWGLAGGAGELFF.

Only a few counts were recorded for this clone. CDR3 in DNA: TGTGCCAGCAGTCCACAGAGATTGAACACTGAAGCTTTCTTT. Amino acids: CASSPQRLNTEAFF. The V call is TRBV2, the J call TRBJ1-1, with D hard to call. Germline-derived CDR1 and CDR2 are SNHLY and FYNNEI. This CDR3 comprises 14 residues. The ends were cut back, 5 bases at V and 0 bases at J, with 10 bases in the middle.

This chain links TRBV4-2 with TRBJ1-5, with 7 bases that match TRBD1. CDR3 size: 17 residues. CDR1 is LGHNA, CDR2 YNFKEQ, per germline. Losses at the gene ends were 0 bases for V and 7 bases for J; bases not matched to a gene: 12. CDR3 DNA sequence: TGTGCCAGCAGCCAAGACCCTCGGACAACAGGGGAGCAGCCCCAGCATTTT. Translation: CASSQDPRTTGEQPQHF.

The rearrangement links TRBV15 to TRBJ2-7, with D perhaps TRBD2 (5 bases). This CDR3 has 13 amino acids. CDR1 is LNHNV, CDR2 YYDKDF, per germline (reference sequence). The ends were cut back, 0 bases at V and 5 bases at J, with 8 bases in the middle. CDR3 protein: CATSRDYGNEQYF. For the CDR3, the DNA is TGTGCCACCAGCAGAGATTACGGGAACGAGCAGTACTTC. The full variable domain, in which reference TRBV15 and TRBJ2-7 provide the parts outside the CDR3, is DAMVIQNPRYQVTQFGKPVTLSCSQTLNHNVMYWYQQKSSQAPKLLFHYYDKDFNNEADTPDNFQSRRPNTSFCFLDIRSPGLGDTAMYLCATSRDYGNEQYFGPGTRLTVT.

This clone was counted only a few times. The rearrangement links TRBV7-9 to TRBJ1-6; D is possibly TRBD1 (5 bases). Looked up from germline, CDR1 is SEHNR and CDR2 is FQNEAQ (reference sequence). This CDR3 is 14 amino acids long. Trimming removed 5 bases at V and 5 bases at J, with 10 bases between. The CDR3 spells CASSPDSDNSPLHF. DNA for the CDR3: TGTGCCAGCAGCCCTGACAGCGATAATTCACCCCTCCACTTT.

This chain links TRBV7-7 with TRBJ2-5, with 7 bases aligning to TRBD1. There are 15 residues in the CDR3. Trimming cost V 4 bases and J 5 bases; bases outside gene matches: 10. From germline, CDR1 is SSHAT and CDR2 FNYEAQ (reference sequence). Written as DNA, the CDR3 is TGTGCCAGCAGCTCTCTGGGACAGCGAGGTGAGACCCAGTACTTC. Its translation is CASSSLGQRGETQYF. Full variable domain (remainder filled in from reference TRBV7-7 and TRBJ2-5): GAGVSQSPRYKVTKRGQDVTLRCDPISSHATLYWYQQALGQGPEFLTYFNYEAQPDKSGLPSDRFSAERPEGSISTLTIQRTEQRDSAMYRCASSSLGQRGETQYFGPGTRLLVL.

This clone was seen only a few times. J is TRBJ1-2 and V is TRBV30; tentatively, D is TRBD1 (5 bases). Germline CDR1 GTSNPN, CDR2 SVGIG (reference sequence). The CDR3 sequence is 14 residues long. V gave up 4 bases and J gave up 5 bases, with 17 bases separating them. The CDR3 sequence is CAWIVGGEVYGYTF. CDR3 nucleotides: TGTGCCTGGATTGTAGGAGGGGAGGTTTATGGCTACACCTTC. Full variable domain (remainder filled in from reference TRBV30 and TRBJ1-2): SQTIHQWPATLVQPVGSPLSLECTVEGTSNPNLYWYRQAAGRGLQLLFYSVGIGQISSEVPQNLSASRPQDRQFILSSKKLLLSDSGFYLCAWIVGGEVYGYTFGSGTRLTVV.

CDR3 sequence (DNA): TGTGCCAGTAGTATTTGGAGGGCTCAGTGGAAGCATAACTATGGCTACACCTTC. It is translated as CASSIWRAQWKHNYGYTF. This chain links TRBV19 with TRBJ1-2, with D unresolved. Per the germline V gene, CDR1 is LNHDA and CDR2 is SQIVND (reference sequence). This CDR3 has 18 amino acids. The V gene lost 3 bases and the J gene lost 1 base, with 21 bases spanning the gap.